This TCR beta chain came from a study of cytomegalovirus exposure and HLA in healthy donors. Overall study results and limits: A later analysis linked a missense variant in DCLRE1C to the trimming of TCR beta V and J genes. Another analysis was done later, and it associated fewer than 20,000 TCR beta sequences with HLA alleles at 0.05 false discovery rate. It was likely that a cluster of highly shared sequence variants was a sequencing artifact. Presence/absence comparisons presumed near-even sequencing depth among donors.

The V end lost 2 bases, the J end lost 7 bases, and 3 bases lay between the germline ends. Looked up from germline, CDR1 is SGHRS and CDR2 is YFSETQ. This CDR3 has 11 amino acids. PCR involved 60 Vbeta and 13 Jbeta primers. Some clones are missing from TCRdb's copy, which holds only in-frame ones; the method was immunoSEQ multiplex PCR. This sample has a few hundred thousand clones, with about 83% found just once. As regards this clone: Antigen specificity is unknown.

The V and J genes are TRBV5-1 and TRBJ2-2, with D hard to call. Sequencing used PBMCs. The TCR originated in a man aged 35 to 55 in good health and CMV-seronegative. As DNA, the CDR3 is TGCGCCAGCAGCTTTAGCGGGGAGCTGTTTTTT. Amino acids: CASSFSGELFF.